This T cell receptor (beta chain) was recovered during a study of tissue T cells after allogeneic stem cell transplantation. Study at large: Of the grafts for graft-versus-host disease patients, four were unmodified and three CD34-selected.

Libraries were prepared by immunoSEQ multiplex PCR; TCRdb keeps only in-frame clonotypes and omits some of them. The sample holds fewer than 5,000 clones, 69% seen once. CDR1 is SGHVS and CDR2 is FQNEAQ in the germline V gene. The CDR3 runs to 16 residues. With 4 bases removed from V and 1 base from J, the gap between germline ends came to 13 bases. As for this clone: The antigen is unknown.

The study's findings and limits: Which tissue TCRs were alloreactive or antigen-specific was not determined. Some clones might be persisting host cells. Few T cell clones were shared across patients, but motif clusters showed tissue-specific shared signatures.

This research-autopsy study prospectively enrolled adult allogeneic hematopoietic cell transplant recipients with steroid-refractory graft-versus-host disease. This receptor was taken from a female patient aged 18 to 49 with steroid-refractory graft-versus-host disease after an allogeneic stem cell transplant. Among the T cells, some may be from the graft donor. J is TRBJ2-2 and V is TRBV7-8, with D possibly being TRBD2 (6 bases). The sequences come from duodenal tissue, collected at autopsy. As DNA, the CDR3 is TGTGCCAGCAGCTCCTGGGGAGGAGTGAACACCGGGGAGCTGTTTTTT. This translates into CASSSWGGVNTGELFF.